The rows below give T cell receptor beta chains drawn from one sample of a study of control samples from healthy donors and cancer patients. Only in-frame clones appear in the TCRdb table, and some are missing; sequencing was by immunoSEQ multiplex PCR. The table includes 50,000 to 75,000 clones, 75% to 85% detected once. Material for sequencing was blood. Every receptor here comes from a man aged 40-50 years in good health. CDR3s include the opening cysteine and the closing phenylalanine or tryptophan. The D gene is left open where the match is weak. Clone sizes are given selectively: once, few, many, or a class where the clone is expanded.

d_call	clone_size	v_call	j_call	cdr3_length	cdr3_aa	cdr3_nt
.	.	TRBV5-1	TRBJ1-2	15	CASSFEGSVNYGYTF	TGCGCCAGCAGCTTCGAGGGATCGGTTAACTATGGCTACACCTTC
TRBD1	.	TRBV19	TRBJ1-1	15	CASSRLGQMNTEAFF	TGTGCCAGTAGTAGATTGGGACAGATGAACACTGAAGCTTTCTTT
.	.	TRBV6-5	TRBJ2-5	16	CASSYLPGSRQETQYF	TGTGCCAGCAGTTATTTGCCAGGCAGCCGCCAAGAGACCCAGTACTTC
TRBD1	.	TRBV11-2	TRBJ1-6	18	CASSPWTGAFSYNSPLHF	TGTGCCAGCAGCCCCTGGACAGGGGCGTTCTCCTATAATTCACCCCTCCACTTT
.	.	TRBV5-1	TRBJ1-1	12	CASSLQGTEAFF	TGCGCCAGCAGCTTGCAGGGCACTGAAGCTTTCTTT
TRBD1	.	TRBV27	TRBJ2-7	16	CASSPGTGGHSYEQYF	TGTGCCAGCAGTCCTGGGACAGGGGGTCACTCCTACGAGCAGTACTTC
.	.	TRBV24-1	TRBJ1-4	12	CATSHDNEKLFF	TGTGCCACCAGCCACGATAATGAAAAACTGTTTTTT
TRBD1	.	TRBV19	TRBJ1-1	13	CASSDRGNTEAFF	TGTGCCAGTAGCGACAGGGGGAACACTGAAGCTTTCTTT
.	.	TRBV24-1	TRBJ1-1	14	CATSDGRKNTEAFF	TGTGCCACCAGTGATGGCAGGAAGAACACTGAAGCTTTCTTT
.	.	TRBV6-6	TRBJ2-1	14	CASSYGRGMDEQFF	TGTGCCAGCAGTTACGGCAGGGGAATGGATGAGCAGTTCTTC
.	.	TRBV7-3	TRBJ2-3	15	CASSLGGGIPDTQYF	TGTGCCAGCAGCCTAGGGGGGGGCATCCCAGATACGCAGTATTTT
.	.	TRBV3-1/TRBV3-2	TRBJ2-5	16	CASSQDFSRGRETQYF	TGTGCCAGCAGCCAAGATTTTTCAAGAGGTCGAGAGACCCAGTACTTC
TRBD2	.	TRBV5-1	TRBJ2-1	15	CASSLGTSTRNEQFF	TGCGCCAGCAGCTTGGGGACTAGCACACGAAATGAGCAGTTCTTC
TRBD1	.	TRBV12-5	TRBJ1-6	15	CASGTLDRAGSPLHF	TGTGCTAGTGGCACTCTTGACAGGGCGGGATCACCCCTCCACTTT
TRBD2	.	TRBV4-1	TRBJ2-3	16	CASSQLAGVRTDTQYF	TGCGCCAGCAGCCAATTAGCGGGAGTCCGGACAGATACGCAGTATTTT
TRBD1	.	TRBV29-1	TRBJ1-4	14	CSVSIQGGYEKLFF	TGCAGCGTTTCGATACAGGGGGGTTATGAAAAACTGTTTTTT
.	.	TRBV19	TRBJ2-6	17	CASRFNGISSGANVLTF	TGTGCCAGTAGGTTTAACGGTATAAGCTCTGGGGCCAACGTCCTGACTTTC
.	.	TRBV5-8	TRBJ1-1	15	CASSLSRIMNTEAFF	TGTGCCAGCAGCCTCAGTCGAATCATGAACACTGAAGCTTTCTTT
TRBD1	once	TRBV6-1	TRBJ1-1	16	CASSAHRGRRNTEAFF	TGTGCCAGCAGTGCGCACAGGGGGCGGAGGAACACTGAAGCTTTCTTT
.	.	TRBV5-1	TRBJ1-1	15	CASSLEPVMNTEAFF	TGCGCCAGCAGCCTAGAACCAGTCATGAACACTGAAGCTTTCTTT
TRBD2	.	TRBV4-2	TRBJ2-4	18	CASSQGSASGIRGDIQYF	TGTGCCAGCAGCCAAGGAAGCGCTAGCGGGATCCGAGGGGACATTCAGTACTTC
.	.	TRBV7-9	TRBJ2-7	15	CASSLGLHSKGEQYF	TGTGCCAGCAGCTTAGGACTCCACAGCAAGGGCGAGCAGTACTTC
TRBD1	.	TRBV5-1	TRBJ1-1	16	CASSLGERDRETEAFF	TGCGCCAGCAGCTTGGGGGAGAGGGACAGGGAGACTGAAGCTTTCTTT
.	.	TRBV10-3	TRBJ1-2	12	CASAGGARGYTF	TGTGCCTCAGCGGGGGGCGCGAGGGGCTACACCTTC
TRBD1	.	TRBV7-8	TRBJ1-5	14	CASSWDRGDQPQHF	TGTGCCAGCAGCTGGGACAGGGGTGATCAGCCCCAGCATTTT
TRBD2	.	TRBV7-2	TRBJ2-3	15	CASSPEGLAGDTQYF	TGTGCCAGCAGCCCAGAGGGACTAGCGGGAGATACGCAGTATTTT
.	.	TRBV6-5	TRBJ2-6	16	CASSYGLNSGANVLTF	TGTGCCAGCAGTTACGGACTCAACTCTGGGGCCAACGTCCTGACTTTC
.	medium-sized	TRBV2	TRBJ1-6	14	CASSGTGNNSPLHF	TGTGCCAGCAGTGGTACAGGGAATAATTCACCCCTCCACTTT
.	.	TRBV7-2	TRBJ1-6	14	CASSLFTFNSPLHF	TGTGCCAGCAGCTTATTTACTTTCAATTCACCCCTCCACTTT
TRBD1	few	TRBV19	TRBJ2-7	16	CASSIRYRGLSNEQYF	TGTGCCAGTAGTATACGGTACAGGGGGCTCTCGAACGAGCAGTACTTC
.	.	TRBV12-3/TRBV12-4	TRBJ1-5	13	CASTIREGQPQHF	TGTGCCAGCACTATCCGAGAAGGTCAGCCCCAGCATTTT
.	.	TRBV3-1/TRBV3-2	TRBJ2-1	20	CASSHSGPGGSGGRNNEQFF	TGTGCCAGCAGCCACTCCGGACCAGGGGGCAGCGGGGGAAGGAACAATGAGCAGTTCTTC
TRBD1	.	TRBV10-3	TRBJ1-2	12	CATLSPQGSYTF	TGTGCCACTCTAAGCCCACAGGGGAGCTACACCTTC
.	.	TRBV6-5	TRBJ2-2	12	CASRSSTGELFF	TGTGCCAGCAGGAGCAGTACCGGGGAGCTGTTTTTT
TRBD1	.	TRBV3-1/TRBV3-2	TRBJ1-1	14	CASSHTGVNTEAFF	TGTGCCAGCAGCCATACAGGGGTGAACACTGAAGCTTTCTTT
.	.	TRBV19	TRBJ2-7	15	CASSIDFDGSYEQYF	TGTGCCAGTAGTATAGATTTCGACGGCTCCTACGAGCAGTACTTC
.	.	TRBV7-2	TRBJ2-4	15	CASSLEGRLRNIQYF	TGTGCCAGCAGCTTAGAGGGGCGCCTCAGAAACATTCAGTACTTC
TRBD2	once	TRBV4-1	TRBJ2-7	16	CASSHSSGRPPTEQYF	TGCGCCAGCAGCCACTCAAGCGGGAGGCCCCCCACCGAGCAGTACTTC
.	.	TRBV2	TRBJ2-2	15	CASTGGTGFPGELFF	TGTGCCAGCACGGGGGGGACAGGGTTTCCCGGGGAGCTGTTTTTT
TRBD1	once	TRBV18	TRBJ2-5	16	CASSPTGQGGGETQYF	TGTGCCAGCTCACCAACAGGACAGGGGGGCGGAGAGACCCAGTACTTC
.	.	TRBV7-9	TRBJ1-5	16	CASSLAGTSLNQPQHF	TGTGCCAGCAGCTTAGCCGGGACATCCCTAAATCAGCCCCAGCATTTT